This T cell receptor (beta chain) was sequenced during a study of T-cell memory formation after mild COVID-19. Overall study: TCR clusters largely stayed donor specific.

Study-wide results and limits: Balance between CD4 and CD8 was seen in clones contracting day 15 to 85, and a CD4+ lean was seen in later expanders. CD4+ contracting clones were mainly CM and EM; CD8+ ones, EMRA.

The CDR3 extends over 14 amino acids. V was pared by 3 bases and J by 2 bases, with 5 bases between. Per germline, CDR1 LGHDT and CDR2 YNNKEL (reference sequence). Constant-segment primers were used for 5'RACE, and the resulting TCR alpha and TCR beta cDNA libraries carried sample barcodes and UMIs. TCRdb re-called the 5' RACE reads with MiXCR, one entry per CDR3 protein. The table lists roughly 320,000 distinct CDR3 sequences, around 27% of them singletons. About this clonotype itself: Its specificity is unknown.

The rearrangement joins TRBV3-1 to TRBJ2-6; no definite D call. The origin of this receptor is an adult woman who had mild COVID-19 (a few samples of this study predate the infection). Cell type and time point are not known. Sequenced material: PBMCs or a T cell subset sorted from them (not recorded which). The CDR3, as DNA: TGTGCCAGCAGCCATGCCACTGGGGCCAACGTCCTGACTTTC. It translates to CASSHATGANVLTF.